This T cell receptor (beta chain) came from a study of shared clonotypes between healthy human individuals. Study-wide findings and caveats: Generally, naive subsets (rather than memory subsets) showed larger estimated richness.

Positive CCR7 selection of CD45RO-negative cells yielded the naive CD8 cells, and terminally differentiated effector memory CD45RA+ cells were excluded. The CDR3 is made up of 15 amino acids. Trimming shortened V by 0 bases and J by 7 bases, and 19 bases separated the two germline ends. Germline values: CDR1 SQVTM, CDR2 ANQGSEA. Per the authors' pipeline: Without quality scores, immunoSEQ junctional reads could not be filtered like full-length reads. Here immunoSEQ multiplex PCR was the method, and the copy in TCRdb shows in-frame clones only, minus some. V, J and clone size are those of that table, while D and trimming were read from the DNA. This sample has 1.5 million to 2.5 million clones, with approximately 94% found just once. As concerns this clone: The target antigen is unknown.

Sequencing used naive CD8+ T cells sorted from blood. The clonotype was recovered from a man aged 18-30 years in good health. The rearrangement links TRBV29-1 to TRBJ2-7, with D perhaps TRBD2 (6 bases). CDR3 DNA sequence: TGCAGCGTTGAAGAGGGTGGGACTCCCGGTTGGGAGCAGTACTTC. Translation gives CSVEEGGTPGWEQYF.